This TCR beta chain was recovered during a study of graft-versus-host responses after intestinal transplantation. Study information: Each of the recipients got a multivisceral, liver-intestinal, or isolated intestinal transplant. Anti-thymocyte globulin was used for induction in all recipients, who then took tacrolimus and steroids for 2 to 4 years.

Study results and caveats: Detection of GvH clones occurred in recipient marrow, and some had their first appearance in ileum or blood. Early declines in HvG clones that occurred post-transplant were associated with peak circulating GvH clone levels.

V gave up 5 bases and J gave up 0 bases, with 14 bases separating them. There are 15 residues in the CDR3. In germline, CDR1 is SGHNT, CDR2 YENEEA. The data were produced by immunoSEQ multiplex PCR, yet TCRdb's version contains in-frame clones alone and is incomplete. The profile shows approximately 89,000 clones, over 80% of them singletons. About this clone: Its cognate antigen is unknown.

The chain joins TRBV11-3 to TRBJ2-7; D may be TRBD1 (6 bases). The source was unstimulated CD8+ T cells sorted from spleen or lymph node cells, collected before transplant. The sequence derives from a human donor who was the organ donor for an intestinal transplant. CDR3 in amino acids: CASSLPGVSSYEQYF. The CDR3 nucleotides read TGTGCCAGCAGCCTCCCAGGGGTGAGCTCCTACGAGCAGTACTTC.